Listed below are T cell receptor beta chains from one sample, sequenced in a study of cytomegalovirus exposure and HLA in healthy donors. Using immunoSEQ multiplex PCR, the repertoire was profiled, and TCRdb retains in-frame clones only, with some absent. The repertoire has about 65,000 clones, 85% to 95% of them found once; the top ten carry about 4.5%. Sequenced sample: PBMCs. The origin of the receptors is a young man in good health and CMV-seropositive. Each CDR3 is given without its conserved first and last residue. Clone size is shown for a subset of rows, as once, few, many or a class of expanded clone.

clone size: NA
V gene: TRBV7-9
J gene: TRBJ2-1
CDR3 protein: ASSSLAGVYNEQF

clone size: NA
V gene: TRBV2
J gene: TRBJ2-5
CDR3 protein: ASSEAPGQGGIGEETQY

clone size: NA
V gene: TRBV29-1
J gene: TRBJ1-2
CDR3 protein: SVESTHPLLDGYT

clone size: NA
V gene: TRBV25-1
J gene: TRBJ2-1
CDR3 protein: ASRTGTHSYNEQF

clone size: NA
V gene: TRBV6-1
J gene: TRBJ2-7
CDR3 protein: ASRQYSGTAYEQY

clone size: NA
V gene: TRBV7-9
J gene: TRBJ1-1
CDR3 protein: ASSLAHWSFTEAF

clone size: NA
V gene: TRBV27
J gene: TRBJ2-1
CDR3 protein: ASSFSETSSNEQF

clone size: NA
V gene: TRBV4-1
J gene: TRBJ1-4
CDR3 protein: ASSQDLLLSTYSATNEKLF

clone size: NA
V gene: TRBV30
J gene: TRBJ2-5
CDR3 protein: AWSRLAGSGETQY

clone size: NA
V gene: TRBV5-6
J gene: TRBJ1-4
CDR3 protein: ASSQQGAFEEKLF

clone size: NA
V gene: TRBV11-2
J gene: TRBJ2-7
CDR3 protein: ASRKTGLAGGPSYEQY

clone size: NA
V gene: TRBV28
J gene: TRBJ2-6
CDR3 protein: ASSQQGAGANVLT

clone size: once
V gene: TRBV11-2
J gene: TRBJ1-2
CDR3 protein: ASSEGGQNYGYT

clone size: NA
V gene: TRBV4-2
J gene: TRBJ2-2
CDR3 protein: ASRTGTSNTGELF

clone size: NA
V gene: TRBV28
J gene: TRBJ2-1
CDR3 protein: ASSPRGRENEQF

clone size: NA
V gene: TRBV25-1
J gene: TRBJ2-2
CDR3 protein: ASTISNTGELF

clone size: NA
V gene: TRBV27
J gene: TRBJ2-1
CDR3 protein: ASSSDNDEQF

clone size: NA
V gene: TRBV4-3
J gene: TRBJ2-5
CDR3 protein: ASSQGRLAEIETQY

clone size: NA
V gene: TRBV14
J gene: TRBJ1-5
CDR3 protein: ASSRGGYQPQH

clone size: NA
V gene: TRBV7-9
J gene: TRBJ1-2
CDR3 protein: ASSPRTDLGNGYT

clone size: few
V gene: TRBV11-2
J gene: TRBJ2-5
CDR3 protein: ASSLDRETQY

clone size: NA
V gene: TRBV6-1
J gene: TRBJ2-5
CDR3 protein: ASSGRGPPYQETQY

clone size: NA
V gene: TRBV28
J gene: TRBJ2-7
CDR3 protein: ASSLGLYEQY

clone size: NA
V gene: TRBV4-1
J gene: TRBJ2-7
CDR3 protein: ASSQDWRRGTYEQY

clone size: NA
V gene: TRBV7-9
J gene: TRBJ2-7
CDR3 protein: ASSPAGGPVEQY

clone size: NA
V gene: TRBV6-5
J gene: TRBJ2-1
CDR3 protein: ASGGGRLDEQF

clone size: NA
V gene: TRBV28
J gene: TRBJ2-1
CDR3 protein: ASRSQGPQGEQF

clone size: once
V gene: TRBV4-1
J gene: TRBJ2-4
CDR3 protein: ASSQGDRDIQY

clone size: NA
V gene: TRBV30
J gene: TRBJ2-1
CDR3 protein: AWSVLAGGYNEQF

clone size: NA
V gene: TRBV10-3
J gene: TRBJ1-5
CDR3 protein: AISELPGELPQH

clone size: NA
V gene: TRBV6-5
J gene: TRBJ2-7
CDR3 protein: ASKRTGGHEQY

clone size: NA
V gene: TRBV4-3
J gene: TRBJ2-6
CDR3 protein: ASSQETGLGANVLT

clone size: NA
V gene: TRBV5-1
J gene: TRBJ1-1
CDR3 protein: ASRISSGGSATGAF